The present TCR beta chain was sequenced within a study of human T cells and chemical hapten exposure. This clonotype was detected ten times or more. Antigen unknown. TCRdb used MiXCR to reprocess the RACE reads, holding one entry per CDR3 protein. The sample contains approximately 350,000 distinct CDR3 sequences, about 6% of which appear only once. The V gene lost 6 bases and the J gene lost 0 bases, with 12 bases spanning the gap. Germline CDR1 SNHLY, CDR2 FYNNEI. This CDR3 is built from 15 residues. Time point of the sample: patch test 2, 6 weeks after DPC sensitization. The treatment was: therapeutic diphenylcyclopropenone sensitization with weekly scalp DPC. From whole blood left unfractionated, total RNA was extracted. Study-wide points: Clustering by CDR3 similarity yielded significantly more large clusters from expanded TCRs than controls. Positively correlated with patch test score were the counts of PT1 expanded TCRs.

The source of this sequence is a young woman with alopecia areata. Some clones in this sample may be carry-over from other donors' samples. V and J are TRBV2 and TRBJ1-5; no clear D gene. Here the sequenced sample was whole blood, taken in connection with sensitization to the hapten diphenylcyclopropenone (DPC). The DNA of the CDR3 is TGTGCCAGCAGCGAGAGGCGAGGTAGCAATCAGCCCCAGCATTTT. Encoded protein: CASSERRGSNQPQHF.